The 27 T cell receptor beta chains below come from one sample, sequenced in a study of T cells after yellow fever vaccination. TCRdb reprocessed the 5' RACE reads with MiXCR, giving one entry per CDR3 protein. Of about 230,000 distinct CDR3 sequences listed, 5.5% to 8.5% are singletons. Sequencing used CD4+ T cells sorted from PBMCs, obtained on the day of the yellow fever booster vaccination. The source of these receptors is a man aged 25 to 45 who received the YFV17D yellow fever vaccine.

This clonotype has a count of ten or more. The chain employs TRBV7-2 and TRBJ2-1, with 11 bases identical to TRBD2. This CDR3 comprises 15 residues. Germline CDR1 SGHTA, CDR2 FQGNSA. V shed 1 base and J 10 bases; nucleotides not matched to a gene: 6. The CDR3 DNA follows: TGTGCCAGCAGCTTAGGAGTAGCGGGAGGGGGCGAGCAGTTCTTC. Translation: CASSLGVAGGGEQFF.

This clonotype was observed many times. The chain combines TRBV5-1 with TRBJ2-5, with TRBD2 matching 7 bases. CDR1 and CDR2 from the germline V gene are SGHRS and YFSETQ. J gave up 5 bases and V 5 bases, and 12 bases lay outside the gene matches. CDR3 length: 15 amino acids. CDR3 nucleotides: TGCGCCAGCAGTTCGGGGGGATCCATCCAGGAGACCCAGTACTTC. Translated, it gives CASSSGGSIQETQYF.

The chain carries TRBV6-1 and TRBJ2-1; D gene unclear. Trimming removed 10 bases at V and 1 base at J, with 14 bases between. The CDR3 length is 14 residues. The germline V gene encodes CDR1 MNHNS and CDR2 SASEGT. CDR3 in amino acids: CATKTRHSYNEQFF. CDR3 sequence (DNA): TGTGCCACCAAGACGAGGCATTCCTACAATGAGCAGTTCTTC.

J is TRBJ2-3 and V is TRBV7-9; D uncertain. This CDR3 has 16 amino acids. V lost 4 bases, J lost 0 bases, and 14 bases lay in between. Germline lookup yields CDR1 SEHNR and CDR2 FQNEAQ (reference sequence). In DNA form, the CDR3 reads TGTGCCAGCAGCTCGAGCGAGGTGGTTAGCACAGATACGCAGTATTTT. This translates into CASSSSEVVSTDTQYF.

This clonotype occurred many times. The V call is TRBV20-1, the J call TRBJ2-6; D is undetermined. The CDR3 contains 14 residues. V shed 5 bases and J shed 0 bases, with 8 bases lying between them. Per germline, CDR1 DFQATT and CDR2 SNEGSKA (reference sequence). This CDR3 is CSAAQLSGANVLTF. As DNA, the CDR3 is TGCAGTGCTGCCCAGCTCTCTGGGGCCAACGTCCTGACTTTC.

The chain is built from TRBV18 and TRBJ1-5; 9 bases agree with TRBD1. Germline loops: CDR1 KGHSH, CDR2 LQKENI. The CDR3 has 12 amino acids. Trimming at V came to 4 bases and at J to 9 bases, leaving 1 base not matched to a gene. The CDR3 is CASSQGQGPQHF. The DNA of the CDR3 is TGTGCCAGCTCACAGGGACAGGGGCCCCAGCATTTT.

Many counts were recorded for this clonotype. This chain joins TRBV27 and TRBJ2-7; 10 nucleotides line up with TRBD2. The germline gives CDR1 MNHEY, CDR2 SMNVEV (reference sequence). The trim removed 4 bases at V and 1 base at J, leaving 7 bases unmatched. The CDR3 has 16 residues. The CDR3 nucleotides are TGTGCCAGCAGTTACAAACCTAGCGGGGGTTCCTACGAGCAGTACTTC. It translates to CASSYKPSGGSYEQYF.

V and J are TRBV5-5 and TRBJ2-7; 11 nucleotides match TRBD2. The CDR3 has 18 amino acids. In germline, CDR1 is SGHKS, CDR2 YYEKEE (reference sequence). J was trimmed by 0 bases and V by 1 base; bases with no gene match: 9. The CDR3 sequence: CASSLSQAGLAGSYEQYF. The CDR3 coding sequence is TGTGCCAGCAGCTTGAGCCAGGCCGGACTAGCGGGCTCCTACGAGCAGTACTTC.

The rearrangement joins TRBV11-2 to TRBJ2-1; a possible D gene is TRBD2 (5 bases). There are 15 residues in the CDR3. Germline V gives CDR1 SGHAT, CDR2 FQNNGV. The V gene lost 5 bases and the J gene lost 5 bases, with 16 bases spanning the gap. The CDR3 reads CASSEGNSVNNEQFF. Written as DNA, the CDR3 is TGTGCCAGCAGCGAAGGCAATAGCGTGAACAATGAGCAGTTCTTC.

This clonotype was seen more than once but under ten times. The chain employs TRBV7-9 and TRBJ1-1; D is possibly TRBD1 (5 bases). Deletions cut 6 bases from V and 4 bases from J, with 12 bases between. Germline CDR1 SEHNR, CDR2 FQNEAQ (reference sequence). The CDR3 runs to 13 residues. The CDR3 DNA reads TGTGCCAGCAGGAGTTCGGGGGGCACTGAAGCTTTCTTT. This translates into CASRSSGGTEAFF.

This clonotype was detected a few times. The chain employs TRBV7-2 and TRBJ2-5; D may be TRBD1 (5 bases). The CDR3 contains 13 residues. CDR1 and CDR2 from the germline V gene are SGHTA and FQGNSA. Trimming took off 4 bases at V and 5 bases at J, with 11 bases between the two ends. This CDR3 is CASSSQGTETQYF. The CDR3 DNA sequence: TGTGCCAGCAGCTCCCAGGGCACGGAGACCCAGTACTTC.

V gene TRBV29-1 combines with J gene TRBJ2-7, with a tentative D call TRBD1 (6 bases). Trimming shortened V by 1 base and J by 3 bases, and 7 bases separated the two germline ends. CDR3 size: 12 residues. Germline V lookup: CDR1 SQVTM, CDR2 ANQGSEA. As DNA, the CDR3 is TGCAGCGTTGAAGGGACAGACTACGAGCAGTACTTC. Amino acid sequence: CSVEGTDYEQYF.

This clonotype was seen at least ten times. The V gene is TRBV6-5, the J gene TRBJ2-3; 7 positions match TRBD2. CDR1 is MNHEY, CDR2 SVGAGI, per germline. J was trimmed by 6 bases and V by 6 bases; bases with no gene match: 6. This CDR3 has 13 amino acids. For the CDR3, the DNA is TGTGCCAGCAGGTTATTGGGGGGGGATACGCAGTATTTT. Its translation is CASRLLGGDTQYF.

In its sample, this clonotype was seen many times. This sequence joins TRBV24-1 and TRBJ2-1; 9 positions match TRBD1. Trimming cost V 6 bases and J 7 bases; bases outside gene matches: 6. Germline-derived CDR1 and CDR2 are KGHDR and SFDVKD. There are 14 residues in the CDR3. This chain's CDR3 is CATSLQGAGNEQFF. For the CDR3, the DNA is TGTGCCACCAGTTTACAGGGGGCCGGGAATGAGCAGTTCTTC.

About this clonotype itself: This clone may be a read error of a much larger clone one base away. The rearrangement uses TRBV4-3 and TRBJ2-1; D perhaps matches TRBD2 (5 bases). This CDR3 has 14 residues. From germline, CDR1 is LGHNA and CDR2 YSLEER. Trimming cost V 4 bases and J 4 bases, with 11 bases left between them. The CDR3 spells CASSRAGRYNEQFF. The CDR3 DNA reads as TGCGCCAGCAGCCGGGCGGGCCGATACAATGAGCAGTTCTTC.

There are a few counts of this clonotype. This rearrangement joins TRBV5-6 to TRBJ2-3; D gene unclear. V was trimmed by 1 base and J by 8 bases, leaving 8 bases between them. There are 12 residues in the CDR3. CDR1 and CDR2 (germline): SGHDT, YYEEEE. The CDR3 region is CASSLIFGTQYF. The CDR3 region has the DNA TGTGCCAGCAGCTTGATCTTTGGTACGCAGTATTTT.

In this sample, this clonotype turned up many times. The rearrangement uses TRBV5-1 and TRBJ2-1; D is perhaps TRBD2 (5 bases). Trimming left V 4 bases short and J 8 bases short, with 19 bases between. This CDR3 region has 15 residues. CDR1 and CDR2 (germline): SGHRS, YFSETQ. This CDR3 is CASSSGSIGSYEQFF. In nucleotides, the CDR3 is TGCGCCAGCAGCAGCGGAAGTATAGGCAGCTATGAGCAGTTCTTC.

This clonotype was observed a handful of times. Germline is not matched at one junction end, which may reflect a read error. The V and J genes are TRBV7-9 and TRBJ2-1, with TRBD2 as a possible D gene (5 bases). CDR1 SEHNR and CDR2 FQNEAQ come from the germline V gene (reference sequence). CDR3 length: 15 residues. This CDR3 reads CASSFVPSSHNEQFF. CDR3 coding DNA: TGTGCCAGCAGTTTCGTGCCTAGCTCCCACAATGAGCAGTTCTTC.

This clonotype was recorded at least ten times. The chain employs TRBV6-1 and TRBJ2-1; 10 bases align to TRBD2. The V gene end was trimmed by 11 bases and the J gene end by 7 bases; junction bases not matched to a gene: 14. Germline values: CDR1 MNHNS, CDR2 SASEGT. The CDR3 is 15 residues long. The CDR3 sequence: CASYGRLAGDNEQFF. The CDR3 nucleotides are TGTGCCTCCTACGGGAGGCTAGCGGGAGATAATGAGCAGTTCTTC.

This clonotype was detected ten times or more. This rearrangement joins TRBV19 to TRBJ1-5; unclear D gene. Germline V gene sequence: CDR1 LNHDA, CDR2 SQIVND (reference sequence). With 0 bases removed from V and 7 bases from J, the gap between germline ends came to 10 bases. This CDR3 spans 14 amino acids. This chain's CDR3 is CASSIERGGQPQHF. For the CDR3, the DNA is TGTGCCAGTAGTATAGAAAGAGGTGGACAGCCCCAGCATTTT. Drawing the rest from reference TRBV19 and TRBJ1-5, the complete variable domain is DGGITQSPKYLFRKEGQNVTLSCEQNLNHDAMYWYRQDPGQGLRLIYYSQIVNDFQKGDIAEGYSVSREKKESFPLTVTSAQKNPTAFYLCASSIERGGQPQHFGDGTRLSIL.

This clonotype was seen more than once but under ten times. The chain combines TRBV20-1 with TRBJ2-3; possible D gene TRBD2, 6 bases. This CDR3 comprises 16 residues. Trimming pared 3 bases from V and 2 bases from J, leaving 18 bases between. Germline CDR1 DFQATT, CDR2 SNEGSKA (reference sequence). The CDR3 region has the DNA TGCAGTGCTAGCGGGAGCGCCGATTCGGACACAGATACGCAGTATTTT. This gives the protein CSASGSADSDTDTQYF.

This clonotype was recorded at least ten times. The V gene is TRBV10-3, the J gene TRBJ2-3; 11 positions match TRBD2. This CDR3 has 16 residues. Germline loops: CDR1 ENHRY, CDR2 SYGVKD. Trimming took 3 bases from V and 2 from J; bases not matched to a gene: 4. The DNA for the CDR3 is TGTGCCATCAGTGAAGCTAGCGGGAGGATCACAGATACGCAGTATTTT. Amino acids: CAISEASGRITDTQYF.

V is TRBV6-2 or TRBV6-3 and J is TRBJ2-1; 7 bases match TRBD1. This CDR3 has 14 amino acids. Germline V CDR1 and CDR2: MNHEY, SVGEGT. V dropped 7 bases and J dropped 2; count of bases not matched to a gene: 5. DNA of the CDR3: TGTGCCAGCACCCCGGGACAGACCTACAATGAGCAGTTCTTC. Protein product: CASTPGQTYNEQFF.

This clonotype was seen only a few times. The chain employs TRBV27 and TRBJ2-7; unclear D gene. Trimming shortened V by 0 bases and J by 2 bases, and 17 bases separated the two germline ends. The CDR3 contains 17 residues. Germline lookup yields CDR1 MNHEY and CDR2 SMNVEV (reference sequence). The CDR3 sequence is CASSLSSRAGGTYEQYF. The DNA for the CDR3 is TGTGCCAGCAGTTTATCGAGCCGGGCAGGTGGGACCTACGAGCAGTACTTC.

This chain joins TRBV12-3 or TRBV12-4 and TRBJ2-3; D is unresolved. Trimming left V 5 bases short and J 6 bases short, with 24 bases between. The CDR3 contains 17 residues. Here the CDR3 reads CASSGLSGEIRWDTQYF. For the CDR3, the DNA is TGTGCCAGCAGTGGGCTTTCTGGTGAGATCCGGTGGGATACGCAGTATTTT.

A note on this clonotype: At one end the junction does not follow the germline gene, possibly because of a read error. V gene TRBV7-2 combines with J gene TRBJ2-2; perhaps TRBD2 as D (5 bases). From germline, CDR1 is SGHTA and CDR2 FQGNSA. CDR3 length: 15 residues. DNA for the CDR3: TGTGTCAGCAGCCTAACCGCTAGCCAAGCCGGGGAGCTGTTTTTT. Its translation: CVSSLTASQAGELFF.

This clonotype was detected only a few times. The chain recombines TRBV11-2 with TRBJ2-7, with D uncertain. Trimming shortened V by 7 bases and J by 7 bases, and 17 bases separated the two germline ends. The CDR3 has 13 residues. CDR1 and CDR2 (germline): SGHAT, FQNNGV. CDR3 amino acids: CASMLMGSREQYF. CDR3 nucleotide sequence: TGTGCCAGCATGCTGATGGGCAGTCGGGAGCAGTACTTC.